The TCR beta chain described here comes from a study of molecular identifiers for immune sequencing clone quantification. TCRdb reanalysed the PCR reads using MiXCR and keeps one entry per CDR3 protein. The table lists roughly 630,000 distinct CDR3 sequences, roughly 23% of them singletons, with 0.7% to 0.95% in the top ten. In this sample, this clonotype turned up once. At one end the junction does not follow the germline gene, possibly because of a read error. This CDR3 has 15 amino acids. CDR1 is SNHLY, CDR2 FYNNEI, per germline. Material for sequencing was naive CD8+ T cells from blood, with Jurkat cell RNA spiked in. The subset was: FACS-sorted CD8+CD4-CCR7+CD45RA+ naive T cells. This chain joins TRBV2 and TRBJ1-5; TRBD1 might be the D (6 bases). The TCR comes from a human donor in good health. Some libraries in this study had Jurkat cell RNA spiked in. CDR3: CASTEWGHNNQPQRF. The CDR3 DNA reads TGTGCCAGCACCGAATGGGGACACAACAATCAGCCCCAGCGTTTT.